This TCR beta chain comes out of a study of cytomegalovirus exposure and HLA in healthy donors. Primers included in the PCR were 60 Vbeta and 13 Jbeta primers. Only in-frame clones appear in the TCRdb table, and some are missing; sequencing was by immunoSEQ multiplex PCR. The repertoire consists of 150,000 to 200,000 clones, with more than 65% occurring once and the leading ten covering approximately 0.51%. The germline CDR1 and CDR2 sequences are SNHLY and FYNNEI. The CDR3 totals 14 residues. V was pared by 6 bases and J by 7 bases, with 8 bases of the junction left unmatched. This sequence originates from a woman between 45 and 60 years old in good health and CMV-seronegative. The source material was PBMCs. This rearrangement joins TRBV2 to TRBJ1-4; 7 bases match TRBD1. In DNA form, the CDR3 reads TGTGCCAGCAGCCGACAGGGCTCGGGTGAAAAACTGTTTTTT. Translation gives CASSRQGSGEKLFF.